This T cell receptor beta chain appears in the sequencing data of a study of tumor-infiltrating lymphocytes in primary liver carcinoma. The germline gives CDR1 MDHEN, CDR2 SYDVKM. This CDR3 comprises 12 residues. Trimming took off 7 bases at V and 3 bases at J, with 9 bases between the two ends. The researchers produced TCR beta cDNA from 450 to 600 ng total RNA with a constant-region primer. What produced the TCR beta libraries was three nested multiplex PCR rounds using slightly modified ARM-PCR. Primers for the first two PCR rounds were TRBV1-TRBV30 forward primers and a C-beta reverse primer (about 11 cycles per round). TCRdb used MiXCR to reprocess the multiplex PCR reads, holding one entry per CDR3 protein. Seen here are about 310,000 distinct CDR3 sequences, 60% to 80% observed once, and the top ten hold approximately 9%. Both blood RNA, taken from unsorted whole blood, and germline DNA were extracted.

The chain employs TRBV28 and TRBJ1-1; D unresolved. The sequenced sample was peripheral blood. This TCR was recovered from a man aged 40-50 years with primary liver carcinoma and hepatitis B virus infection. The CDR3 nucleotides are TGTGCCAGCACGGTAGCCCACACTGAAGCTTTCTTT. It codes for CASTVAHTEAFF. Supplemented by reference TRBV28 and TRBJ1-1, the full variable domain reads DVKVTQSSRYLVKRTGEKVFLECVQDMDHENMFWYRQDPGLGLRLIYFSYDVKMKEKGDIPEGYSVSREKKERFSLILESASTNQTSMYLCASTVAHTEAFFGQGTRLTVV.